These 30 T cell receptor beta chains share one sample of origin, sequenced in a study of blood T cell repertoires in COVID-19. This table comes from immunoSEQ multiplex PCR, and its TCRdb copy is limited to in-frame clones, with some not included. The table lists 250,000 to 400,000 clones, over 75% of them singletons. The sample was peripheral blood. These receptors all come from a man aged 50 or older with active or convalescent COVID-19.

The chain links TRBV19 to TRBJ1-5; perhaps TRBD1 as D (6 bases). Germline V CDR1 and CDR2: LNHDA, SQIVND (reference sequence). V lost 7 bases and J lost 4, with 20 bases in between. The CDR3 spans 16 residues. The CDR3 spells CASTPGWGGENQPQHF. The CDR3, as DNA: TGTGCCAGTACCCCAGGGTGGGGGGGCGAAAATCAGCCCCAGCATTTT.

The chain carries TRBV7-9 and TRBJ2-1, with 9 positions matching TRBD1. The CDR3 is 14 amino acids. Germline V gene sequence: CDR1 SEHNR, CDR2 FQNEAQ (reference sequence). Trimming cost V 2 bases and J 7 bases; bases outside gene matches: 3. Here the CDR3 DNA reads TGTGCCAGCAGCTTACGGGACAGGGTTAATGAGCAGTTCTTC. Its translation: CASSLRDRVNEQFF. Complete variable domain (other parts from reference TRBV7-9 and TRBJ2-1): DTGVSQNPRHKITKRGQNVTFRCDPISEHNRLYWYRQTLGQGPEFLTYFQNEAQLEKSRLLSDRFSAERPKGSFSTLEIQRTEQGDSAMYLCASSLRDRVNEQFFGPGTRLTVL.

The genes are TRBV21-1 and TRBJ1-1; the DNA was not used to check the table's D call, TRBD1. TRBV21-1 is shown as a pseudogene. CDR3 length: 14 residues. CDR3: CASSKINRKSEAFF. The CDR3, as DNA: TGTGCCAGCAGCAAAATAAACAGGAAATCTGAAGCTTTCTTT.

This chain connects TRBV6-6 to TRBJ2-2; 7 bases are shared with TRBD2. The CDR3 covers 15 residues. Trimming cost V 6 bases and J 5 bases; bases outside gene matches: 9. The germline V gene has CDR1 MNHNY and CDR2 SVGAGI (reference sequence). The CDR3 DNA reads TGTGCCAGCAGAGTTACATCCGGGGGGACCGGGGAGCTGTTTTTT. This gives the protein CASRVTSGGTGELFF.

The DNA of the CDR3 is TGTGCCAGCAGCCTTAGCGGGGCTCCTATCTACGAGCAGTACTTC. This gives the protein CASSLSGAPIYEQYF. This rearrangement joins TRBV7-9 to TRBJ2-7, with 8 bases lining up with TRBD2. Trimming removed 5 bases from V and 3 bases from J; junction bases left unmatched: 9. Germline V gene sequence: CDR1 SEHNR, CDR2 FQNEAQ (reference sequence). This CDR3 is 15 amino acids long.

In its sample, this clone was seen a few times. The V and J genes are TRBV6-5 and TRBJ1-1; unclear D gene. This CDR3 has 12 amino acids. Germline lookup yields CDR1 MNHEY and CDR2 SVGAGI. V gave up 7 bases and J gave up 3 bases, with 9 bases separating them. This CDR3 reads CASKTRDTEAFF. CDR3 coding DNA: TGTGCCAGCAAAACCCGGGACACTGAAGCTTTCTTT.

The V call is TRBV7-9, the J call TRBJ1-5; perhaps TRBD1 as D (5 bases). Trimming left V 1 base short and J 4 bases short, with 8 bases between. The CDR3 loop spans 14 amino acids. The germline gives CDR1 SEHNR, CDR2 FQNEAQ (reference sequence). Here the CDR3 reads CASSLEPGNQPQHF. The CDR3 DNA reads as TGTGCCAGCAGCTTAGAACCAGGGAATCAGCCCCAGCATTTT.

The CDR3 region is CASSLSQGANSPLHF. The CDR3 nucleotides read TGTGCCAGCAGCCTCAGCCAGGGGGCCAATTCACCCCTCCACTTT. The chain carries TRBV11-1 and TRBJ1-6, with 8 nucleotides matching TRBD1. The germline CDR1 and CDR2 sequences are SGHAT and FQDESV (reference sequence). J gave up 7 bases and V 5 bases, and 7 bases lay outside the gene matches. The CDR3 has 15 residues.

J is TRBJ2-7 and V is TRBV5-1, with TRBD1 matching over 9 bases. The CDR3 length is 14 residues. Germline values: CDR1 SGHRS, CDR2 YFSETQ. J gave up 3 bases and V 5 bases, and 6 bases lay outside the gene matches. The DNA of the CDR3 is TGCGCCAGCAGAGCTAGGACAGGGGTCTACGAGCAGTACTTC. Translated, it gives CASRARTGVYEQYF.

This clone was seen more than once but under ten times. The V call is TRBV19, the J call TRBJ2-2, with 10 bases lining up with TRBD1. CDR1 is LNHDA and CDR2 is SQIVND in the germline V gene (reference sequence). The CDR3 length is 17 residues. J lost 3 bases, V lost 5 bases, and 9 bases had no gene match. The CDR3 DNA reads as TGTGCCAGTAGTCCTCGCCGACAGGGGGCGCACACCGGGGAGCTGTTTTTT. This sequence encodes CASSPRRQGAHTGELFF.

The chain couples TRBV30 to TRBJ2-5; D possibly corresponds to TRBD1 (6 bases). The CDR3 sequence is 13 residues long. V gave up 1 base and J gave up 5 bases, with 11 bases separating them. The germline V gene has CDR1 GTSNPN and CDR2 SVGIG (reference sequence). CDR3 bases: TGTGCCTGGAGTGAGCAGGGGTGGGAGACCCAGTACTTC. Its protein product is CAWSEQGWETQYF.

The J gene is TRBJ1-2, the V gene TRBV4-1; D is uncertain. The ends were cut back, 3 bases at V and 3 bases at J, with 5 bases in the middle. The length of the CDR3 is 12 residues. Germline loops: CDR1 MGHRA, CDR2 YSYEKL. In DNA, the CDR3 is TGCGCCAGCAGCCAGGCGGACTATGGCTACACCTTC. This codes for CASSQADYGYTF.

J is TRBJ2-1 and V is TRBV19, with 9 bases lining up with TRBD2. Trimming took 4 bases from V and 7 from J; bases not matched to a gene: 11. CDR3 length equals 16 residues. Germline CDR1 and CDR2: LNHDA and SQIVND (reference sequence). In DNA form, the CDR3 reads TGTGCCAGTAGTAATCGCCAAAGGACTAGCGAGAATGAGCAGTTCTTC. Protein: CASSNRQRTSENEQFF.

This clone came up once. The chain joins TRBV28 to TRBJ1-4; D not resolved. The CDR3 spans 15 residues. V lost 6 bases to trimming and J lost 3 bases, with 14 bases between them. Germline CDR1 is MDHEN and CDR2 is SYDVKM. The chain's CDR3 is CASSSSGVPNEKLFF. CDR3 nucleotides: TGTGCCAGCAGCTCCTCCGGGGTGCCTAATGAAAAACTGTTTTTT.

The chain has TRBV3-1 (or the pseudogene TRBV3-2) and TRBJ1-4; D may be TRBD1 (5 bases). CDR1 LGHDT and CDR2 YNNKEL come from the germline V gene (reference sequence). V gave up 3 bases and J gave up 10 bases, with 9 bases separating them. The CDR3 is 12 residues long. For the CDR3, the DNA is TGTGCCAGCAGCCAGCAGGGAGGAAAACTGTTTTTT. This codes for CASSQQGGKLFF.

This rearrangement joins TRBV19 to TRBJ1-1; D uncertain. Trimming pared 9 bases from V and 3 bases from J, leaving 11 bases between. The length of the CDR3 is 12 residues. Germline V gene lookup returns CDR1 LNHDA and CDR2 SQIVND (reference sequence). The CDR3 coding sequence is TGTGCCAGCGCCACCAGTTACACTGAAGCTTTCTTT. Protein: CASATSYTEAFF.

This clone was seen a handful of times. V gene TRBV6-5 combines with J gene TRBJ2-1, with TRBD2 matching 8 bases. V was clipped by 6 bases and J by 9 bases; unmatched bases: 10. CDR1 is MNHEY, CDR2 SVGAGI, per germline. The CDR3 length is 14 residues. The CDR3 DNA is TGTGCCAGCAGATCCGGGACTAGTCCTGGTGAGCAGTTCTTC. It codes for CASRSGTSPGEQFF.

V gene TRBV2 combines with J gene TRBJ1-5; TRBD1 matches at 9 bases. This CDR3 region has 14 residues. V shed 6 bases, J shed 2 bases, and the junction held 2 bases outside the gene matches. CDR1 is SNHLY and CDR2 is FYNNEI in the germline V gene. DNA of the CDR3: TGTGCCAGCAGCACAGGGGGCGGCAATCAGCCCCAGCATTTT. It codes for CASSTGGGNQPQHF.

This clone occurred a few times. V is TRBV9 and J is TRBJ2-3, with D perhaps TRBD2 (6 bases). CDR1 is SGDLS, CDR2 YYNGEE, per germline. V shed 0 bases and J shed 5 bases, with 10 bases lying between them. The CDR3 totals 14 residues. CDR3 in amino acids: CASSVDLGGDTQYF. DNA for the CDR3: TGTGCCAGCAGCGTAGATCTGGGAGGAGATACGCAGTATTTT.

This chain connects TRBV27 to TRBJ1-6; 11 nucleotides line up with TRBD1. The CDR3 runs to 15 residues. The ends lost 5 bases at V and 7 bases at J; junction bases unmatched: 4. Germline lookup yields CDR1 MNHEY and CDR2 SMNVEV (reference sequence). The CDR3 region has the DNA TGTGCCAGCAGTACAAGGACAGGGGGCAATTCACCCCTCCACTTT. Its translation: CASSTRTGGNSPLHF.

The rearrangement links TRBV30 to TRBJ2-6; weak D call: TRBD2 (6 bases). CDR3 length equals 16 residues. Germline V gives CDR1 GTSNPN, CDR2 SVGIG (reference sequence). V was shortened by 0 bases and J by 0 bases, with 9 bases between the two germline ends. CDR3 nucleotides: TGTGCCTGGAGTGTTTCGGGGGTCTCTGGGGCCAACGTCCTGACTTTC. It translates to CAWSVSGVSGANVLTF.

This clone was seen just once. This sequence joins TRBV5-4 and TRBJ1-1, with D possibly TRBD1 on 6 matching bases. This CDR3 spans 14 amino acids. V was trimmed by 2 bases and J by 5 bases, leaving 13 bases between them. Germline assignment: CDR1 SGHNT and CDR2 YYREEE (reference sequence). The CDR3 coding sequence is TGTGCCAGCAGCTTACAGGGTACTACGACTGAAGCTTTCTTT. This codes for CASSLQGTTTEAFF.

The CDR3 coding sequence is TGTGCCAGCAGCTTGGACCAGGGGCGGGGAAACACCATATATTTT. Amino acid sequence: CASSLDQGRGNTIYF. The rearrangement uses TRBV5-5 and TRBJ1-3, with D perhaps matching TRBD1 (6 bases). CDR1 and CDR2 from the germline V gene are SGHKS and YYEKEE (reference sequence). Trimming took 0 bases from V and 4 from J, leaving 11 bases between them. CDR3 size: 15 residues.

This clone was seen only a few times. The chain carries TRBV24-1 and TRBJ2-2; tentatively, D is TRBD1 (6 bases). CDR3 length equals 15 residues. The V and J ends lost 3 bases and 4 bases respectively, with 11 bases between them. CDR1 is KGHDR, CDR2 SFDVKD, per germline. DNA of the CDR3: TGTGCCACCAGTGATCGGGACATACTCACCGGGGAGCTGTTTTTT. Translating it yields CATSDRDILTGELFF.

This chain links TRBV24-1 with TRBJ2-1, with D perhaps matching TRBD2 (5 bases). The CDR3 has 17 amino acids. Trimming stripped 5 bases from V and 0 bases from J, with 16 bases between. Germline values: CDR1 KGHDR, CDR2 SFDVKD. The CDR3 protein is CATSGALAFRSYNEQFF. CDR3 nucleotide sequence: TGTGCCACCAGTGGGGCCCTAGCTTTTCGCTCCTACAATGAGCAGTTCTTC.

The rearrangement uses TRBV21-1 and TRBJ2-1; the table's D call, TRBD2, was not checked against the DNA. TRBV21-1 is designated a pseudogene. This CDR3 has 18 amino acids. CDR3 protein: CARHRGLADPTGYNEQFF. CDR3 nucleotides: TGTGCCAGACACAGGGGACTAGCGGACCCAACCGGCTACAATGAGCAGTTCTTC.

The chain joins TRBV5-1 to TRBJ2-4, with 8 nucleotides matching TRBD2. In germline, CDR1 is SGHRS, CDR2 YFSETQ. The CDR3 totals 16 residues. Germline trimming cut 4 bases from V and 2 bases from J; bases unmatched to any gene: 8. The CDR3 DNA reads TGCGCCAGCAGCCCGGGAGGGCCTGAGACCAAAAACATTCAGTACTTC. Its protein product is CASSPGGPETKNIQYF.

V is TRBV4-3 and J is TRBJ1-2; a possible D gene is TRBD1 (5 bases). V lost 0 bases to trimming and J lost 0 bases, with 14 bases between them. The CDR3 has 17 amino acids. Germline loops: CDR1 LGHNA, CDR2 YSLEER. The CDR3 sequence is CASSQEIGRVANYGYTF. CDR3 bases: TGCGCCAGCAGCCAAGAGATCGGCAGGGTGGCTAACTATGGCTACACCTTC.

Details on this clone: The junction departs from germline at one end; a sequencing error may be responsible. The genes are TRBV7-7 and TRBJ2-5, with 10 bases lining up with TRBD2. This CDR3 spans 16 amino acids. Germline CDR1 reads SSHAT; CDR2 reads FNYEAQ (reference sequence). The CDR3, as DNA: TGTGCTAGCAGCTCACAGACTAGCGGGTTAGCAGAGACCCAGTACTTC. It translates to CASSSQTSGLAETQYF.

The rearrangement uses TRBV12-5 and TRBJ2-5; 11 positions agree with TRBD2. The germline V gene encodes CDR1 LGHNT and CDR2 FRNRAP. V was clipped by 2 bases and J by 5 bases; unmatched bases: 19. The CDR3 sequence is 20 residues long. Here the CDR3 reads CASGLTQSTSGRNLVETQYF. The DNA for the CDR3 is TGTGCTAGTGGTTTGACCCAATCAACTAGCGGGAGAAATTTGGTGGAGACCCAGTACTTC.